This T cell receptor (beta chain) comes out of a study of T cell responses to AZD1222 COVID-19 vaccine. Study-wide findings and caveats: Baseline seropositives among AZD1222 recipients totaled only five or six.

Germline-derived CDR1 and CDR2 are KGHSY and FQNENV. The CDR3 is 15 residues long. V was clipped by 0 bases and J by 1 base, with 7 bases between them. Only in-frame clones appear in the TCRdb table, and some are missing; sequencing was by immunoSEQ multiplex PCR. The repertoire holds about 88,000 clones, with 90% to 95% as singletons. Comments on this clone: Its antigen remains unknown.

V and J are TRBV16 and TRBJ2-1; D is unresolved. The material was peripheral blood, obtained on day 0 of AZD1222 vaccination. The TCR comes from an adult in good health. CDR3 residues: CASSQSGGSYNEQFF. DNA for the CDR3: TGTGCCAGCAGCCAATCGGGTGGATCCTACAATGAGCAGTTCTTC. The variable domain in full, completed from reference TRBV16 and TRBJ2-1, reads GEEVAQTPKHLVRGEGQKAKLYCAPIKGHSYVFWYQQVLKNEFKFLISFQNENVFDETGMPKERFSAKCLPNSPCSLEIQATKLEDSAVYFCASSQSGGSYNEQFFGPGTRLTVL.